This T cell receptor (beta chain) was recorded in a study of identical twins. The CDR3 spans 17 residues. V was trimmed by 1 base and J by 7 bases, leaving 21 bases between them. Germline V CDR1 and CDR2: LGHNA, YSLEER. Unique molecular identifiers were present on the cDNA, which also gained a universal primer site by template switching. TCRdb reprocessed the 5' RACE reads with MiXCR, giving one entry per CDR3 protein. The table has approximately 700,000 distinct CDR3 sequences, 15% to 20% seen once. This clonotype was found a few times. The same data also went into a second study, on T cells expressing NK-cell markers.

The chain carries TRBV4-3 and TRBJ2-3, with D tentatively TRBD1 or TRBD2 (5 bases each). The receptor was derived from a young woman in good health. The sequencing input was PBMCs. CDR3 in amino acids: CASSQARGTATAYTQYF. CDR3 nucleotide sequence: TGCGCCAGCAGCCAAGCGCGAGGGACCGCTACCGCTTATACGCAGTATTTT.